This T cell receptor beta chain came from a study of beta chain features in type 1 diabetes. Sampling consisted of one heparinised blood draw per donor, averaging around 120 mL. This clone was seen a few times. Per the germline V gene, CDR1 is MDHEN and CDR2 is SYDVKM. V dropped 7 bases and J dropped 2 bases, with 24 bases sitting between them. This CDR3 spans 17 amino acids. Reverse transcription of all isolated RNA meant that expressed TCRB transcripts were sequenced. TCRdb keeps only in-frame clones here, not all; method: immunoSEQ multiplex PCR. The sample has about 620,000 clones; roughly a sixth are singletons.

This clonotype was obtained from a man aged 18-30 years in good health. The rearrangement uses TRBV28 and TRBJ2-7; D is unresolved. Sequencing input: naive CD4+ T cells from blood. The CDR3 is CASIPGRGFTPPYEQYF. The CDR3 DNA sequence: TGTGCCAGCATTCCTGGACGTGGGTTCACCCCTCCCTACGAGCAGTACTTC.